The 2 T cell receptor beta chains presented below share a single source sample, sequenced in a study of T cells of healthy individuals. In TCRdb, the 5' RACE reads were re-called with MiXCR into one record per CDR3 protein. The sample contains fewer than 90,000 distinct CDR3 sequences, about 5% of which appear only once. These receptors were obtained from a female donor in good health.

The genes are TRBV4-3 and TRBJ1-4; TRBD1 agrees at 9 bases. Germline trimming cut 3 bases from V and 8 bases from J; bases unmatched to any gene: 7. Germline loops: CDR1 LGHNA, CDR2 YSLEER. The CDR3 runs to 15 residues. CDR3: CASSQTGGIGEKLFF. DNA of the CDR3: TGCGCCAGCAGCCAGACAGGGGGAATAGGAGAAAAACTGTTTTTT.

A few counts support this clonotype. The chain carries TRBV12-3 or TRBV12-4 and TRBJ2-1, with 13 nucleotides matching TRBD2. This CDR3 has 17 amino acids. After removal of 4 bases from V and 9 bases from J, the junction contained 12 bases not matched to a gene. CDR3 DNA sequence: TGTGCCAGCAGTTATTTCGGACTAGCGGGAGTGAACAGTGAGCAGTTCTTC. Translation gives CASSYFGLAGVNSEQFF.